This T cell receptor (beta chain) is from a study of shared clonotypes between healthy human individuals. Notes on the study in general: Shared clonotypes across all four donors exceeded non-shared ones in generation probability.

Remarks on this clone: Its antigen is not known.

This was a deep-level run. Sorted-subset replicate PCRs used 150 to 250 ng of genomic DNA. This amount corresponded to 33,000 or so T cell genomes. The protocol was immunoSEQ multiplex PCR, while the TCRdb copy is restricted to in-frame clones and leaves out a portion. The table has over a million clones, about 80% seen once. Germline V CDR1 and CDR2: SGHRS, YFSETQ. This CDR3 region has 16 residues. V was clipped by 4 bases and J by 7 bases, with 21 bases between them. V and J are TRBV5-1 and TRBJ2-1, with unresolved D. This clonotype was obtained from a man younger than 35 in good health. Specimen: memory CD4+ T cells sorted from blood. Subset in this sample: CD45RA-negative fraction. CDR3 DNA: TGCGCCAGCAGCCCCCCTGGTAACACTCTATGGAATGAGCAGTTCTTC. It specifies CASSPPGNTLWNEQFF.